The present entry profiles one T cell receptor (beta chain) with its context. Its antigen is unidentified. Data came from immunoSEQ multiplex PCR; TCRdb stores just in-frame clones and leaves some out. This sample has tens of thousands of clones, with approximately 87% found just once. The data were obtained in a study of T cell responses to AZD1222 COVID-19 vaccine. Findings and limits, study-wide: Among AZD1222 vaccinees, only six or seven were seropositive at baseline. Repertoires were obtained only post-peak T cell response. Clonal diversity was possibly underestimated; the donors were predominantly white British and more often female.

Trimming removed 3 bases at V and 4 bases at J, with 6 bases between. The germline gives CDR1 DFQATT, CDR2 SNEGSKA (reference sequence). The length of the CDR3 is 11 residues. This chain connects TRBV20-1 to TRBJ1-1, with D hard to call. The sequencing here drew on peripheral blood, taken on day 0 of MenACWY control vaccination. The TCR was taken from an adult in good health. The CDR3 DNA reads as TGCAGTGCTAGGGGATTCACTGAAGCTTTCTTT. It encodes CSARGFTEAFF.